This T cell receptor beta chain came from a study of CXCR3-negative and CXCR3-positive naive CD8 T cells (dated by TCRdb to about 2019). Some background on the complete study: About 135 million TRB reads were obtained in total, roughly 1.5 +/- 0.3 million reads per library. Diversity and physicochemical repertoire analyses were performed on 11 donors pooled from two independent experiments. Naive subsets from five or six donors and memory cells from 3 donors were included in the TRBV-TRBJ cluster analysis. Broader findings and caveats from the paper: CXCR3 expression partially decreased after cryopreservation, so most assays used freshly isolated PBMCs. Similar TRBV-TRBJ usage was shown by naive CXCR3-negative and CXCR3-positive cells from the same donor, whereas distinct patterns were shown by memory cells. Compared with CXCR3-negative naive cells, CXCR3-positive naive cells had TRB CDR3s with higher hydrophobicity (lower Kidera factor 4), lower energy, and higher strength and volume indices. Because surface CD5, which is linked to self-reactivity in mice, was comparable between the naive subsets, TCR interaction strength was also inferred from TRB CDR3 physicochemical properties. Repertoire diversity was comparably high in both naive subsets but much lower in memory CD8+ T cells.

Each CD8+ T cell subset was flow-sorted in triplicate, with some 300,000 cells per subset placed directly into RLT lysis buffer. Naive CD8+ T cells were defined stringently as CD45RO-CCR7+CD27+CD95- to exclude memory contaminants. Using standard density gradient centrifugation, peripheral blood mononuclear cells were isolated from buffy coats. A FACSAria III was used to flow-sort naive CXCR3-negative and CXCR3-positive CD8+ T cells. Total RNA was extracted from sorted cells using an RNeasy Mini Kit. About this clonotype itself: Its antigen is still unknown.

The reads were generated on a NextSeq 550. The Human TCR Profiling Kit (MiLaboratory) was used to prepare UMI-labeled 5' RACE TRB cDNA libraries. The full amount of extracted RNA was used for cDNA synthesis, and the full amount of resulting cDNA was used for PCR amplification. Libraries were prepared in parallel with an identical number of PCR cycles. Under the source paper's analysis protocol: MIGEC and MiXCR extracted about 50,000 +/- 10,000 unique UMI-labeled TRB cDNA molecules per library, requiring at least two reads per UMI. Each library averaged about 37,000 +/- 9,700 functional in-frame TRB CDR3 nucleotide clonotypes without stop codons. After each sample was downsampled to 5000 UMI-labeled TRB molecules, VDJtools was used to calculate diversity metrics such as normalized Shannon-Wiener and Chao1. VDJtools was used to calculate clonotype-size-weighted physicochemical properties of the central five CDR3 residues, namely interaction energy, strength, volume and Kidera factor 4. TCRdb reprocessed the public reads and reports one entry per CDR3 protein sequence, without DNA. For this entry, the V and J calls and clone size follow TCRdb and not the study's own pipeline. The data table for this sample lists around 95,000 distinct CDR3 sequences. The biggest ten clones account for approximately 1.1% of the sample.

This TCR derives from a human donor in good health. Some clones in this sample may be carry-over from other donors' samples. The sample comprised naive CXCR3+ CD8+ T cells from blood. The cell subset or site label for this specimen denotes: CD45RO-CCR7+CD27+CD95- naive CD8+ T cells expressing CXCR3 (TNR3+).

The CDR3 here reads CASSYSSETQYF. The V gene is TRBV6-6 and the J gene is TRBJ2-5. CDR1 MNHNY and CDR2 SVGAGI are derived from the germline V gene (reference sequence). The CDR3 contains 12 residues, cysteine and phenylalanine counted. The record lacks a DNA sequence.